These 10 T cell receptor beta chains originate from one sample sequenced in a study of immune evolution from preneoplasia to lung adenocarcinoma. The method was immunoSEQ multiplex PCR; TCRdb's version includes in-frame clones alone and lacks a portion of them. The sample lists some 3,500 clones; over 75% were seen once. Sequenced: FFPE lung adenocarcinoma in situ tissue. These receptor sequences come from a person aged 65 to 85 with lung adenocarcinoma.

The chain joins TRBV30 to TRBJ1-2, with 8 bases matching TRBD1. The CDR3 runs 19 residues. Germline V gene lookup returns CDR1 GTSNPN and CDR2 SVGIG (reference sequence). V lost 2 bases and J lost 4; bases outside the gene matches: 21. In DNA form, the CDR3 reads TGTGCCTGGAGTCTTCGGTGGGTACCTCGGACAGGGTTAAGCTATGGCTACACCTTC. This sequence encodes CAWSLRWVPRTGLSYGYTF.

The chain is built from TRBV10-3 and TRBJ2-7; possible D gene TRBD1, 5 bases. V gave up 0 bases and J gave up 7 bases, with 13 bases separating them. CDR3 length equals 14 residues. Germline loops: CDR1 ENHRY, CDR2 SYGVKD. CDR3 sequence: CAISESMQGKEQYF. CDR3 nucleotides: TGTGCCATCAGTGAGTCGATGCAGGGCAAAGAGCAGTACTTC.

The CDR3 DNA reads TGTGCCAGCAGTGAGAGACAGGGTGGTGCTTTCTTT. This gives the protein CASSERQGGAFF. The chain has TRBV2 and TRBJ1-1, with 7 bases identical to TRBD1. V shed 3 bases, J shed 11 bases, and the junction held 6 bases outside the gene matches. The CDR3 consists of 12 residues. Germline V gene data show CDR1 as SNHLY and CDR2 as FYNNEI.

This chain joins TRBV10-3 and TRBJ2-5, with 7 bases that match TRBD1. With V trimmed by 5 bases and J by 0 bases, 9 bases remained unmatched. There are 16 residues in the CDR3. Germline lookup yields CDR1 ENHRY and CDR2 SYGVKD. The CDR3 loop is CAISQRGTDNQETQYF. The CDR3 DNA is TGTGCCATCAGTCAGAGGGGGACAGATAACCAAGAGACCCAGTACTTC.

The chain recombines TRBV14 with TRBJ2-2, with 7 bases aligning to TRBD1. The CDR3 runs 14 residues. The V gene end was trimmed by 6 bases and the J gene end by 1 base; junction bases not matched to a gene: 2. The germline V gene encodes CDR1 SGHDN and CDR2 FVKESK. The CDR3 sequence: CASRDRQNTGELFF. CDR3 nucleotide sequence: TGTGCCAGCAGGGACAGGCAGAACACCGGGGAGCTGTTTTTT. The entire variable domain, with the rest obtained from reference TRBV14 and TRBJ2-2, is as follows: EAGVTQFPSHSVIEKGQTVTLRCDPISGHDNLYWYRRVMGKEIKFLLHFVKESKQDESGMPNNRFLAERTGGTYSTLKVQPAELEDSGVYFCASRDRQNTGELFFGEGSRLTVL.

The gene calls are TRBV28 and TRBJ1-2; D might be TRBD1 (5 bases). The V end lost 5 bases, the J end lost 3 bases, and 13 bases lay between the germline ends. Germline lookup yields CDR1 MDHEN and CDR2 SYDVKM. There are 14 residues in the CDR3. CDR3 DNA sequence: TGTGCCAGCAGTCCGCTGGGGCCCGACTATGGCTACACCTTC. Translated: CASSPLGPDYGYTF.

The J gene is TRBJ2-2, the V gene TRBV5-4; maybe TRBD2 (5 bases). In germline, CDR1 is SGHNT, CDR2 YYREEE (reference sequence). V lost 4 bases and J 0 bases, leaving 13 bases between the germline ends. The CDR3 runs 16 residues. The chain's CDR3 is CASSTGGGTNTGELFF. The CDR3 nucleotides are TGTGCCAGCAGCACTGGTGGAGGAACGAACACCGGGGAGCTGTTTTTT.

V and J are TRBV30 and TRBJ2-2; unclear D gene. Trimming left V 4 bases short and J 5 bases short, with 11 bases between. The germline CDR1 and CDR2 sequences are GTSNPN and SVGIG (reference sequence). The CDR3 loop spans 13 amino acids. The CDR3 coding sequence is TGTGCCTGGACAGGTGGATGGACCGGGGAGCTGTTTTTT. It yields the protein CAWTGGWTGELFF.

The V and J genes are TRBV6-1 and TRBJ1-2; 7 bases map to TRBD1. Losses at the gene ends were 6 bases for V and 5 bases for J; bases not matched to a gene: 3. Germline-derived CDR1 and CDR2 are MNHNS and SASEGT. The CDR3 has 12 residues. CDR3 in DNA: TGTGCCAGCAGACAGGGGTTATATGGCTACACCTTC. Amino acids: CASRQGLYGYTF.

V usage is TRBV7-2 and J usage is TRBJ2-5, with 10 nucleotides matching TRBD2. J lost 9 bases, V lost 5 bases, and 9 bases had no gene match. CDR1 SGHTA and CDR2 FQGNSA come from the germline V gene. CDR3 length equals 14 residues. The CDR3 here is CASSAGLAAEAQYF. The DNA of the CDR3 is TGTGCCAGCAGCGCCGGACTAGCGGCGGAGGCCCAGTACTTC. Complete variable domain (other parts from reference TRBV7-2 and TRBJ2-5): GAGVSQSPSNKVTEKGKDVELRCDPISGHTALYWYRQSLGQGLEFLIYFQGNSAPDKSGLPSDRFSAERTGGSVSTLTIQRTQQEDSAVYLCASSAGLAAEAQYFGPGTRLLVL.